A single sample is the source of the 3 T cell receptor beta chains below, sequenced in a study of shared clonotypes between healthy human individuals. The repertoire was sequenced with immunoSEQ multiplex PCR; TCRdb's copy has only in-frame clones and lacks some. The sample shows approximately 640,000 clones, about two thirds of them seen only once. Sequencing was done on a sample of memory CD4+ T cells sorted from blood. Sample subset: CD45RA-negative fraction. The receptors stem from a woman aged 25 to 39 in good health.

This clone was seen only a few times. This chain links TRBV5-8 with TRBJ1-4; a weak D match, TRBD1 (6 bases). Germline CDR1 reads SGHTS; CDR2 reads YDEGEE. The CDR3 runs to 14 residues. With 6 bases removed from V and 5 bases from J, the gap between germline ends came to 14 bases. The DNA for the CDR3 is TGTGCCAGCACCGAGACAGGCCTAAATGAAAAACTGTTTTTT. Translating it yields CASTETGLNEKLFF.

The chain carries TRBV19 and TRBJ2-1; TRBD2 matches at 14 bases. Germline lookup yields CDR1 LNHDA and CDR2 SQIVND (reference sequence). Trimming removed 6 bases from V and 0 bases from J; junction bases left unmatched: 7. CDR3 length: 18 residues. The DNA for the CDR3 is TGTGCCAGTAGCAGACTAGCGGGAGGGGGGAGCTCCTACAATGAGCAGTTCTTC. Residues: CASSRLAGGGSSYNEQFF.

The chain carries TRBV30 and TRBJ2-7; D is uncertain. This CDR3 comprises 13 residues. The V gene's germline CDR1 is GTSNPN and CDR2 SVGIG (reference sequence). Trimming cost V 5 bases and J 0 bases, with 11 bases left between them. CDR3: CAWVTPSSYEQYF. CDR3 in DNA: TGTGCCTGGGTTACACCTAGCTCCTACGAGCAGTACTTC.